This T cell receptor (beta chain) was obtained from a study of CD4 and CD8 cells across lung adenocarcinoma regions. TCRdb itself ran the PCR reads through MiXCR, one entry per CDR3 protein. The sample has 13,000 to 15,000 distinct CDR3 sequences, around 40% seen once. This clonotype was counted many times. Material: CD4+ T cells from the center of a lung tumor. The sequence was obtained from a male donor with lung adenocarcinoma. The CD4 and CD8 labels of this study may be unreliable.

CDR3 coding DNA: TGTGCCAGCACCCTGGGGGACAGTGCCTACAATGAGCAGTTCTTC. It encodes CASTLGDSAYNEQFF. The rearrangement links TRBV6-1 to TRBJ2-1; 7 nucleotides match TRBD1. The CDR3 is 15 residues long. The germline V gene encodes CDR1 MNHNS and CDR2 SASEGT. Trimming took 7 bases from V and 2 from J; bases not matched to a gene: 8.